This T cell receptor beta chain appears in the sequencing data of a study of T cell repertoires in cytomegalovirus infection. General study results and limits: Carriers of CMV plus the relevant HLA were identified by cumulative public TCR beta family frequency.

In TCRdb, the reads were re-called with MiXCR into one record per CDR3 protein. The sample lists about 740,000 distinct CDR3 sequences, less than 40% occurring once. A word on this clonotype: What it binds is not known.

The sample comprised PBMCs. The receptor's source is a human donor in good health (CMV status not recorded). Some clones in this sample may be carry-over from other donors' samples.

CDR3 DNA sequence: TGTGCCAGCTCACCCCTCGGCGGACAGGCACACACAGATACGCAGTATTTT. It translates to CASSPLGGQAHTDTQYF. The genes are TRBV18 and TRBJ2-3; TRBD1 matches at 7 bases. The CDR3 has 17 residues. The junction had 11 bases not matched to a gene; V was cut back by 3 bases and J by 2 bases. Germline V gene sequence: CDR1 KGHSH, CDR2 LQKENI.